This passage covers 5 T cell receptor beta chains from one sample sequenced in a study of blood T cell repertoires in COVID-19. The data were produced by immunoSEQ multiplex PCR, yet TCRdb's version contains in-frame clones alone and is incomplete. The sample includes approximately 250,000 clones, 75% to 90% of them seen just once. Sequenced sample: peripheral blood. The receptor source for this set is a man younger than 40 with active or convalescent COVID-19.

The count of this clone is one. The V gene is TRBV30, the J gene TRBJ1-2; 8 bases are shared with TRBD1. Germline CDR1 GTSNPN, CDR2 SVGIG (reference sequence). Trimming at V came to 8 bases and at J to 5 bases, leaving 10 bases not matched to a gene. This CDR3 comprises 13 residues. CDR3: CAGWDRRFYGYTF. In DNA form, the CDR3 reads TGTGCCGGGTGGGACAGGCGGTTTTATGGCTACACCTTC.

The chain has TRBV9 and TRBJ1-1; perhaps TRBD1 as D (5 bases). The CDR3 loop spans 15 amino acids. Germline values: CDR1 SGDLS, CDR2 YYNGEE. V dropped 0 bases and J dropped 2 bases, with 11 bases sitting between them. CDR3 sequence reads: CASSVAAGGNTEAFF. CDR3 DNA sequence: TGTGCCAGCAGCGTAGCGGCGGGGGGAAACACTGAAGCTTTCTTT.

The J gene is TRBJ1-4, the V gene TRBV13; D gene uncertain. The CDR3 is 14 amino acids. V lost 3 bases and J 3 bases, leaving 8 bases between the germline ends. The V gene's germline CDR1 is PRHDT and CDR2 FYEKMQ (reference sequence). The CDR3 region has the DNA TGTGCCAGCAGCTTTGGCGGATCTAATGAAAAACTGTTTTTT. Its protein is CASSFGGSNEKLFF.

The rearrangement links TRBV30 to TRBJ1-3; D unclear. V was trimmed by 0 bases and J by 7 bases, leaving 13 bases between them. This CDR3 is built from 14 residues. Germline V gene data show CDR1 as GTSNPN and CDR2 as SVGIG (reference sequence). CDR3 in amino acids: CAWSVEGSGNTIYF. As DNA, the CDR3 is TGTGCCTGGAGTGTCGAGGGAAGTGGTAACACCATATATTTT. Supplemented by reference TRBV30 and TRBJ1-3, the full variable domain reads SQTIHQWPATLVQPVGSPLSLECTVEGTSNPNLYWYRQAAGRGLQLLFYSVGIGQISSEVPQNLSASRPQDRQFILSSKKLLLSDSGFYLCAWSVEGSGNTIYFGEGSWLTVV.

The V gene is TRBV11-2, the J gene TRBJ1-2; D perhaps matches TRBD1 (5 bases). The CDR3 sequence is 13 residues long. Per germline, CDR1 SGHAT and CDR2 FQNNGV. V was shortened by 6 bases and J by 5 bases, with 13 bases between the two germline ends. CDR3 residues: CASRPNRGYGYTF. The CDR3 nucleotides read TGTGCCAGCAGGCCCAACCGGGGGTATGGCTACACCTTC.